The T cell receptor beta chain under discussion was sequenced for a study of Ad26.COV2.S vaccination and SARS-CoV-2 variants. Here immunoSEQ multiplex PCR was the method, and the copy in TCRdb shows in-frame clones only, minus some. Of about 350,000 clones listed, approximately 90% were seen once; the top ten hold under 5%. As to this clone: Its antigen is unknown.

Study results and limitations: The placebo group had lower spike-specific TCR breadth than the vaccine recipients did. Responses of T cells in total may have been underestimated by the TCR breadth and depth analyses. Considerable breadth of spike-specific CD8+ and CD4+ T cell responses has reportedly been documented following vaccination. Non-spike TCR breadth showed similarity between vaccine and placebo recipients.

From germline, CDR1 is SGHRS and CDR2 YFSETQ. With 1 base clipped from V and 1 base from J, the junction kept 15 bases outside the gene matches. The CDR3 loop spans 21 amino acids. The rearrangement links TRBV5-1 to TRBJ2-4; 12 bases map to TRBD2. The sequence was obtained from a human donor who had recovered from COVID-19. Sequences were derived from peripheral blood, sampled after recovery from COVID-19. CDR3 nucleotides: TGCGCCAGCAGCTTGCGGCCGACTAGCGGGGGCGGCCGGGAGGCCAAAAACATTCAGTACTTC. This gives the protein CASSLRPTSGGGREAKNIQYF.